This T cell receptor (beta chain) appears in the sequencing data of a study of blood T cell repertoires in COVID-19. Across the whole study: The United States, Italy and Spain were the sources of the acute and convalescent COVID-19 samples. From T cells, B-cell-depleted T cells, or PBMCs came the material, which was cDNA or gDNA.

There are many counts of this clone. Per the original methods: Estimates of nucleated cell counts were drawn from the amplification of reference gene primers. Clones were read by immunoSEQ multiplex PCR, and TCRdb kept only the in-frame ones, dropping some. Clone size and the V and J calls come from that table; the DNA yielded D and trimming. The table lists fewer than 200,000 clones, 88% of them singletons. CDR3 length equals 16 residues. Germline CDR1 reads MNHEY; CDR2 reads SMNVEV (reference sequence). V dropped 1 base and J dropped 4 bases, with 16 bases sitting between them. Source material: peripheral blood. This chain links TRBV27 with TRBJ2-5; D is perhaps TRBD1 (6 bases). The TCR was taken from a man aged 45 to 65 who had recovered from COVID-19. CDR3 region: CASSLYQVGAGETQYF. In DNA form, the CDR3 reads TGTGCCAGCAGTTTATATCAAGTGGGGGCGGGAGAGACCCAGTACTTC.